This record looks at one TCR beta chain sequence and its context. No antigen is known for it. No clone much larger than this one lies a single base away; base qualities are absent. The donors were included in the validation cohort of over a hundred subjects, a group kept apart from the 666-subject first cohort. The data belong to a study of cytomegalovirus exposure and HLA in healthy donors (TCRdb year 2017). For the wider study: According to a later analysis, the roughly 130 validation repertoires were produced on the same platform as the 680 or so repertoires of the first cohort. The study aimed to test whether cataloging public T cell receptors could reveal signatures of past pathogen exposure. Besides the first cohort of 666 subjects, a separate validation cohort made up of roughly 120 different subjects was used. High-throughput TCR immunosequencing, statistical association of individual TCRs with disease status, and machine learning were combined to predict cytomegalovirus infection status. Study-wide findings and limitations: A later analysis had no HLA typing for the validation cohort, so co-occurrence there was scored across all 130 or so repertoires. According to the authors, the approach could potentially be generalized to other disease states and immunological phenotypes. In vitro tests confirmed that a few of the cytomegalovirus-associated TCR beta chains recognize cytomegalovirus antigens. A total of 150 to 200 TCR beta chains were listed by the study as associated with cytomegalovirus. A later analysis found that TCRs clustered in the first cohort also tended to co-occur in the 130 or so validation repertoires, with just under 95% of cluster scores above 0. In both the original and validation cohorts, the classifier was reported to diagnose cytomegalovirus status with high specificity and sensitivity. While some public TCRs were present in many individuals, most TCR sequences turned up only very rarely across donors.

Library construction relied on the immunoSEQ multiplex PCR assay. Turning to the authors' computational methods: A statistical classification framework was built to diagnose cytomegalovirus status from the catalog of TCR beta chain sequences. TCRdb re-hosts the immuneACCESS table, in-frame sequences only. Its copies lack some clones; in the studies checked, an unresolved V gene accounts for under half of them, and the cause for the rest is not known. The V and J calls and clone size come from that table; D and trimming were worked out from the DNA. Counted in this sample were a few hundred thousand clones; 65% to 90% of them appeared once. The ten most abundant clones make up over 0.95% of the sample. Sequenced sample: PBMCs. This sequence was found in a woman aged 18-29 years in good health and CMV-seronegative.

The DNA reads TGTGCCAGCAGCTCTGTCACCTCCGGAGGGCCGAGCTCTGGAAACACCATATATTTT. Its translation reads: CASSSVTSGGPSSGNTIYF. The chain is made from TRBV11-2 and TRBJ1-3, with the identity of the D gene unclear. The CDR3 holds 19 amino acids from the cysteine to the phenylalanine. Just CDR3 DNA is preserved here, 57 bases in frame from base 1. V loses 4 bases, J loses 0 bases, and the germline ends lie 22 bases apart. CDR1 SGHAT and CDR2 FQNNGV were looked up in the germline V gene. The full variable domain, with segments outside the CDR3 supplied by the reference TRBV11-2 and TRBJ1-3 proteins, appears as EAGVAQSPRYKIIEKRQSVAFWCNPISGHATLYWYQQILGQGPKLLIQFQNNGVVDDSQLPKDRFSAERLKGVDSTLKIQPAKLEDSAVYLCASSSVTSGGPSSGNTIYFGEGSWLTVV.